This T cell receptor beta chain is drawn from a study of blood T cell repertoires in COVID-19 (dated by TCRdb to 2020 to 2021). Regarding the research as a whole: The collaborator samples originated in the United States, Italy and Spain and spanned the acute and convalescent phases of COVID-19. The material from the prospective study consisted of cDNA or gDNA derived from T cells, B-cell-depleted T cells, or PBMCs. Subjects who had been exposed to COVID-19, were actively infected with it, or had recovered from it provided the deeply sampled blood TCRbeta repertoires that made up the dataset. A freely available public database, intended as a resource for researchers studying the immune response to SARS-CoV-2, is where the repertoires were released. Samples came from the ongoing ImmuneRACE study (first 160 participants) plus 1,254 subjects from 6 global collaborators. Sample metadata almost always included a de-identified subject ID, COVID-19 status, age in years and sex. Where HLA class I and class II types were available, the types were taken from metadata supplied by the sample provider, not from assay-based typing. General study outcomes and caveats: How much clinical and demographic metadata was included differed by source and by participant, and the metadata was provided uncurated.

Enrolling through a virtual design, the prospective study's participants ranged in age from roughly 18 to 89 years and lived across 24 United States geographic areas. Cohort assignment in the prospective study relied on participant-reported clinical history from a screening survey and a study questionnaire. Recovered participants in ImmuneRACE Cohort 3 were defined by two consecutive negative NP/OP PCR tests, clearance by a healthcare professional, or resolution of symptoms. In the prospective study, whole blood, serum and a nasopharyngeal or oropharyngeal swab were collected from each participant by mobile phlebotomists. Prospective study participants could optionally give additional blood draws and questionnaires over a roughly two-month period. Before DNA extraction, prospective study blood samples were shipped either frozen or at room temperature. TCRbeta CDR3 regions were amplified from genomic DNA using the immunoSEQ Assay, a bias-controlled multiplex PCR. From the authors' description of their analysis: Nucleated cell counts per sample were estimated from amplification of reference gene primers within the assay. Sequence reads were collapsed and filtered to measure the absolute abundance of every unique TCRbeta CDR3 rearrangement. For each sample, productive Simpson clonality was calculated as the square root of Simpson's diversity index over productive rearrangements. The source is immuneACCESS, and TCRdb retained only in-frame sequences with V and J called. Part of the clones is not carried over; for the studies checked, unresolved V genes explain less than half of this, and the remainder is unexplained. Clone size and the V and J calls come from that table; the DNA yielded D and trimming. The sample table records approximately 470,000 clones; about 85% of these occur just once. In total, the top ten clones hold roughly 0.7% of the sample.

From cysteine to phenylalanine, the CDR3 is 16 amino acids long. Kept here is only the CDR3 DNA, which spans 48 bases and is read in frame from base 1. As encoded in the germline V gene, CDR1 is SGHAT while CDR2 is FQNNGV. Compared with germline, V lacks 3 bases and J lacks 0 bases; bases without a gene match: 4. As for this clone: Its antigen remains unidentified. Per-nucleotide qualities are absent, and no much larger clonotype sits a single base away.

The receptor's source is a woman under 30 who had recovered from COVID-19. This sequence uses TRBV11-2 and TRBJ2-3; 9 nucleotides in the junction match TRBD2. The sample taken for sequencing was PBMCs or T cells enriched from blood (not recorded which). The DNA sequence follows: TGTGCCAGCAGCTTGACTAGCGGCACTAGCACAGATACGCAGTATTTT. Its product reads: CASSLTSGTSTDTQYF.